This is a list of T cell receptor beta chains from one sample in a study of T cells in Graves' hyperthyroidism and ophthalmopathy. TCRdb used MiXCR to reprocess the multiplex PCR reads, holding one entry per CDR3 protein. The data show 600,000 or so distinct CDR3 sequences, with 14% seen just once and around 13% held by the top ten. The sample taken for sequencing was blood. The receptors come from a woman between 50 and 59 years old with Graves' ophthalmopathy. Each CDR3 is given with its conserved first and last residue. A D gene is named only where the DNA matches it firmly. Expanded clones are given a class, and other clones once, few, many or no size at all.

NA,NA,14,TRBJ2-7,TRBV9,CASSGGPEPYEQYF,TGTGCCAGCAGCGGTGGGCCCGAACCCTACGAGCAGTACTTC
NA,few,12,TRBJ2-1,TRBV19,CASSIGGSEQFF,TGTGCCAGTAGTATTGGTGGTAGTGAGCAGTTCTTC
TRBD2,NA,16,TRBJ2-1,TRBV7-9,CASSGPGLAGVKEQFF,TGTGCCAGCAGCGGGCCGGGACTAGCGGGAGTGAAGGAGCAGTTCTTC
NA,many,14,TRBJ1-2,TRBV27,CASRANDRTYGYTF,TGTGCCAGCAGGGCAAACGACAGGACCTATGGCTACACCTTC
NA,few,15,TRBJ1-2,TRBV7-2,CASSFFSGRDYGYTF,TGTGCCAGCAGCTTCTTTTCAGGGAGGGACTATGGCTACACCTTC
NA,NA,20,TRBJ2-2,TRBV7-9,CASSLGGQSGSRLNTGELFF,TGTGCCAGCAGCTTAGGAGGACAAAGCGGGTCCCGTCTGAACACCGGGGAGCTGTTTTTT
NA,many,15,TRBJ1-5,TRBV7-9,CASSVAGDSNQPQHF,TGTGCCAGCAGCGTCGCAGGGGATAGCAATCAGCCCCAGCATTTT
NA,many,15,TRBJ2-2,TRBV15,CATSRDRQGAGELFF,TGTGCCACCAGCAGAGATCGGCAGGGTGCCGGGGAGCTGTTTTTT
NA,many,15,TRBJ1-6,TRBV28,CASSPYRDRNSPLHF,TGTGCCAGCAGTCCGTACAGGGACCGTAATTCACCCCTCCACTTT
NA,once,15,TRBJ1-5,TRBV19,CASSINGYSNQPQHF,TGTGCCAGTAGTATTAACGGATATAGCAATCAGCCCCAGCATTTT
TRBD1,many,16,TRBJ2-5,TRBV7-9,CASSQQPGQGQETQYF,TGTGCCAGCAGCCAACAGCCGGGACAGGGGCAAGAGACCCAGTACTTC
TRBD2,NA,18,TRBJ2-7,TRBV18,CASSPVPSGSPNSYEQYF,TGTGCCAGCTCACCAGTCCCTAGCGGGAGCCCAAACTCCTACGAGCAGTACTTC
TRBD1,NA,13,TRBJ2-7,TRBV20-1,CSAIGQGVYKQYF,TGCAGCGCTATAGGACAGGGGGTCTACAAGCAGTACTTC
TRBD2,NA,14,TRBJ2-5,TRBV20-1,CSAQTSGRRETQYF,TGCAGTGCCCAAACTAGCGGGAGGCGGGAGACCCAGTACTTC
NA,many,16,TRBJ2-1,TRBV28,CASSSPPASSYNEQFF,TGTGCCAGCAGTTCCCCCCCGGCGAGCTCCTACAATGAGCAGTTCTTC
TRBD2,few,16,TRBJ2-3,TRBV27,CASSPNPAGFSDTQYF,TGTGCCAGCAGTCCCAATCCAGCGGGATTTTCAGATACGCAGTATTTT
NA,many,12,TRBJ1-1,TRBV5-1,CTSSFLGPEAFF,TGCACCAGCAGCTTCCTCGGCCCTGAAGCTTTCTTT
NA,many,14,TRBJ2-5,TRBV2,CASSEVTSAETQYF,TGTGCCAGCAGTGAAGTTACTTCCGCAGAGACCCAGTACTTC
NA,many,14,TRBJ2-2,TRBV7-3,CASSPPGYTGELFF,TGTGCCAGCAGCCCCCCAGGGTACACCGGGGAGCTGTTTTTT
NA,NA,17,TRBJ2-4,TRBV18,CASSPFRGILAKNIQYF,TGTGCCAGCTCACCATTTCGGGGAATACTAGCCAAAAACATTCAGTACTTC
TRBD2,NA,18,TRBJ2-3,TRBV6-5,CASSYFPHSGTNPDTQYF,TGTGCCAGCAGTTACTTCCCCCATAGCGGGACTAACCCAGATACGCAGTATTTT
NA,many,14,TRBJ2-5,TRBV20-1,CSANGLAAGETQYF,TGCAGTGCAAACGGACTGGCCGCGGGAGAGACCCAGTACTTC
TRBD1,many,16,TRBJ2-3,TRBV27,CASSLLGQVETDTQYF,TGTGCCAGCAGTCTACTAGGACAGGTTGAGACAGATACGCAGTATTTT
TRBD2,NA,15,TRBJ2-1,TRBV6-2/TRBV6-3,CASSHTSGMPDEQFF,TGTGCCAGCAGTCACACTAGCGGGATGCCCGATGAGCAGTTCTTC
NA,NA,16,TRBJ1-3,TRBV7-2,CASSLFPGADGNTIYF,TGTGCCAGCAGCTTATTCCCGGGGGCTGATGGAAACACCATATATTTT
TRBD1,NA,14,TRBJ2-1,TRBV5-1,CASSGQGADVEQFF,TGCGCCAGCAGCGGACAGGGGGCGGATGTTGAGCAGTTCTTC
NA,many,14,TRBJ2-7,TRBV7-9,CASSLASDTYEQYF,TGTGCCAGCAGCTTAGCGTCAGATACCTACGAGCAGTACTTC
NA,many,11,TRBJ1-1,TRBV20-1,CSARKNTEAFF,TGCAGTGCTAGGAAGAACACTGAAGCTTTCTTT
TRBD2,once,17,TRBJ2-3,TRBV5-6,CASSQGLAGKGTDTQYF,TGTGCCAGCAGCCAGGGACTAGCGGGGAAGGGCACAGATACGCAGTATTTT
NA,many,15,TRBJ2-2,TRBV28,CASIDLLSNTGELFF,TGTGCCAGCATCGATCTCTTGAGTAACACCGGGGAGCTGTTTTTT
TRBD1,many,16,TRBJ2-7,TRBV28,CASSYLLGQGNHEQYF,TGTGCCAGCAGTTATCTTCTGGGACAGGGCAACCACGAGCAGTACTTC
TRBD2,many,19,TRBJ2-3,TRBV7-9,CASFQPGGGVGGTPDTQYF,TGTGCCAGCTTCCAACCGGGAGGAGGGGTCGGCGGGACCCCAGATACGCAGTATTTT